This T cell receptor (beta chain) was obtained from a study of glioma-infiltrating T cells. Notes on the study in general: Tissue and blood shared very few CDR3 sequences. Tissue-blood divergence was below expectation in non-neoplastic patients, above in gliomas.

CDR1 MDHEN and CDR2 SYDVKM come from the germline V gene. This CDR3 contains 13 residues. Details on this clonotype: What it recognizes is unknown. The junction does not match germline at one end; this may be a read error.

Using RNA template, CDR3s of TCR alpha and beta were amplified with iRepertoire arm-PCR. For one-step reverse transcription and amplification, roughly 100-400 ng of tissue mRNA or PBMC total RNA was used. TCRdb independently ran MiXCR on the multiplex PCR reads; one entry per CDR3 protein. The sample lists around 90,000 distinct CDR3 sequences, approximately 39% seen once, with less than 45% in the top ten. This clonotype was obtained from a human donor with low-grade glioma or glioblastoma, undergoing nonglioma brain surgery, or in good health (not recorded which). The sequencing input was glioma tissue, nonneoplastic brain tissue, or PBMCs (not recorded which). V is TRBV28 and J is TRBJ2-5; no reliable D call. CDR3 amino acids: CASSLWGADTQYF. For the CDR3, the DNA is TGTGCCAGCAGCTTATGGGGTGCAGATACCCAGTACTTC.